The 31 T cell receptor beta chains below come from one sample, sequenced in a study of patients and donors after allogeneic stem cell transplantation. TCRdb reanalysed the RT-PCR reads using MiXCR and keeps one entry per CDR3 protein. The top ten hold around 6% of the sample, which has about a million distinct CDR3 sequences, roughly 18% seen once. The specimen was blood, either unsorted or a sorted T cell fraction (not recorded which). These receptors all come from a human donor who was either an allogeneic HSCT recipient or a stem cell or donor lymphocyte infusion donor (not recorded which). It is not recorded whose cells these are; they may come from a transplant donor.

This chain links TRBV7-9 with TRBJ2-5; D is unclear. Germline CDR1 SEHNR, CDR2 FQNEAQ (reference sequence). V was shortened by 4 bases and J by 0 bases, with 12 bases between the two germline ends. This CDR3 is 15 amino acids long. For the CDR3, the DNA is TGTGCCAGCAGCTGGTGGACCGCCAACCAAGAGACCCAGTACTTC. This codes for CASSWWTANQETQYF.

The genes are TRBV12-3 or TRBV12-4 and TRBJ1-5; 10 bases map to TRBD1. The CDR3 contains 17 residues. Trimming cost V 1 base and J 0 bases; bases outside gene matches: 3. This chain's CDR3 is CASSLGTGGHSNQPQHF. The CDR3 DNA reads TGTGCCAGCAGTTTAGGGACAGGGGGGCATAGCAATCAGCCCCAGCATTTT.

This clonotype was seen more than once but under ten times. This chain links TRBV3-1 with TRBJ2-5; maybe TRBD2 (5 bases). The germline V gene has CDR1 LGHDT and CDR2 YNNKEL (reference sequence). Between the trimmed V and J ends, which lost 2 bases and 5 bases, there was a span of 21 bases. The CDR3 spans 17 residues. The CDR3 DNA sequence: TGTGCCAGCAGCCAAACCTTGCGGGTCCCCGTATCGGAGACCCAGTACTTC. Residues: CASSQTLRVPVSETQYF.

This clonotype was counted only a few times. V usage is TRBV7-9 and J usage is TRBJ1-2; the D gene is possibly TRBD1 (6 bases). The CDR3 has 16 residues. The V end was cut by 3 bases, the J end by 5 bases, with 19 bases between. CDR1 is SEHNR and CDR2 is FQNEAQ in the germline V gene (reference sequence). The CDR3: CASSLPRTGRNYGYTF. The CDR3 coding sequence is TGTGCCAGCAGCTTGCCGCGAACAGGGAGGAATTATGGCTACACCTTC.

In this sample, this clonotype turned up a few times. This sequence joins TRBV6-5 and TRBJ1-2; 11 bases agree with TRBD1. Germline-derived CDR1 and CDR2 are MNHEY and SVGAGI. V shed 0 bases, J shed 6 bases, and the junction held 3 bases outside the gene matches. This CDR3 is 15 amino acids long. The CDR3 coding sequence is TGTGCCAGCAGTTACTCGGGACAGGGGGTAGATGGCTACACCTTC. As protein: CASSYSGQGVDGYTF.

In this sample, this clonotype turned up a few times. The chain recombines TRBV3-1 with TRBJ2-7; D unresolved. Germline assignment: CDR1 LGHDT and CDR2 YNNKEL (reference sequence). CDR3 length equals 13 residues. Trimming cost V 2 bases and J 5 bases, with 10 bases left between them. The DNA of the CDR3 is TGTGCCAGCAGCCAATACGGCGGCCACGAGCAGTACTTC. Residues: CASSQYGGHEQYF.

In nucleotides, the CDR3 is TGTGCCAGCAGTTTAAGGTGGCTAGCGGACCCCTACGAGCAGTACTTC. Encoded protein: CASSLRWLADPYEQYF. V is TRBV27 and J is TRBJ2-7; 7 bases are shared with TRBD2. The ends lost 2 bases at V and 2 bases at J; junction bases unmatched: 9. Looked up from germline, CDR1 is MNHEY and CDR2 is SMNVEV (reference sequence). CDR3 size: 16 residues.

Concerning this clonotype: A much bigger clone sits one base away, suggesting this may be a read error. This chain joins TRBV25-1 and TRBJ1-3, with TRBD1 as a possible D gene (5 bases). Between the trimmed V and J ends, which lost 4 bases and 3 bases, there was a span of 7 bases. The length of the CDR3 is 13 residues. Germline CDR1 is MGHDK and CDR2 is SYGVNS. In nucleotides, the CDR3 is TGTGCCAGCAGTGCAGGGATTGGAAACACCATATATTTT. It translates to CASSAGIGNTIYF. Filled out from reference TRBV25-1 and TRBJ1-3, the complete variable domain reads EADIYQTPRYLVIGTGKKITLECSQTMGHDKMYWYQQDPGMELHLIHYSYGVNSTEKGDLSSESTVSRIRTEHFPLTLESARPSHTSQYLCASSAGIGNTIYFGEGSWLTVV.

This CDR3 reads CASSSSPGQGQPQHF. The CDR3 coding sequence is TGCGCCAGCAGCTCCTCGCCAGGGCAGGGTCAGCCCCAGCATTTT. J is TRBJ1-5 and V is TRBV5-1, with D tentatively TRBD1 (5 bases). This CDR3 is built from 15 residues. CDR1 is SGHRS and CDR2 is YFSETQ in the germline V gene. With 3 bases removed from V and 6 bases from J, the gap between germline ends came to 16 bases.

There are a few counts of this clonotype. Here the CDR3 reads CASSPPGGAYGYTF. The CDR3, as DNA: TGTGCCAGCAGTCCCCCGGGGGGGGCCTATGGCTACACCTTC. The rearrangement links TRBV6-1 to TRBJ1-2, with a tentative D call TRBD1 (6 bases). The CDR3 consists of 14 residues. Trimming pared 5 bases from V and 4 bases from J, leaving 14 bases between. The germline V gene encodes CDR1 MNHNS and CDR2 SASEGT.

V and J are TRBV20-1 and TRBJ2-1, with unresolved D. V lost 1 base and J lost 8, with 9 bases in between. This CDR3 comprises 12 residues. The germline CDR1 and CDR2 sequences are DFQATT and SNEGSKA (reference sequence). In DNA, the CDR3 is TGCAGTGCTAGAGGGCCGTGGGATGAGCAGTTCTTC. Its translation: CSARGPWDEQFF.

In its sample, this clonotype was seen a few times. This chain uses TRBV4-1 with TRBJ2-5; TRBD2 matches 11 bases. Trimming removed 0 bases from V and 13 bases from J; junction bases left unmatched: 13. Germline V gives CDR1 MGHRA, CDR2 YSYEKL. The CDR3 covers 16 residues. The CDR3 here is CASSQDDELAGVGRYF. In nucleotides, the CDR3 is TGCGCCAGCAGCCAAGATGATGAACTAGCGGGGGTAGGGCGGTACTTC.

This chain uses TRBV6-1 with TRBJ1-6; 9 positions agree with TRBD1. Germline CDR1 MNHNS, CDR2 SASEGT. The V and J ends lost 6 bases and 3 bases, in that order; junction bases with no gene match: 6. The CDR3 is made up of 16 amino acids. CDR3 sequence (DNA): TGTGCCAGCAGACGGGACAGGGTTTTCTATAATTCACCCCTCCACTTT. It specifies CASRRDRVFYNSPLHF.

The rearrangement links TRBV4-3 to TRBJ2-3, with D perhaps TRBD1 (6 bases). Trimming cost V 0 bases and J 0 bases, with 13 bases left between them. CDR1 is LGHNA and CDR2 is YSLEER in the germline V gene. The CDR3 loop spans 17 amino acids. In nucleotides, the CDR3 is TGCGCCAGCAGCCAAGATCCAGGACAGCCTAGCACAGATACGCAGTATTTT. Translating gives CASSQDPGQPSTDTQYF.

The CDR3 DNA reads as TGTGCCAGCAGCCGAGGGGTCAATCAGCCCCAGCATTTT. Protein sequence: CASSRGVNQPQHF. The rearrangement joins TRBV7-2 to TRBJ1-5; TRBD1 might be the D (5 bases). This CDR3 has 13 residues. Germline CDR1 SGHTA, CDR2 FQGNSA. With 5 bases removed from V and 3 bases from J, the gap between germline ends came to 8 bases.

This clonotype occurred a few times. This sequence joins TRBV7-2 and TRBJ1-2; D may be TRBD1 (5 bases). Germline V gene data show CDR1 as SGHTA and CDR2 as FQGNSA. This CDR3 spans 14 amino acids. V gave up 5 bases and J gave up 4 bases, with 14 bases separating them. CDR3 in DNA: TGTGCCAGCAGCGTGGAAGGGGCCTCCTATGGCTACACCTTC. It specifies CASSVEGASYGYTF.

In this sample, this clonotype turned up many times. The chain carries TRBV12-3 or TRBV12-4 and TRBJ2-5; 10 nucleotides line up with TRBD2. The J segment lost 5 bases and the V segment lost 4 bases, leaving 4 bases of the junction unmatched. The CDR3 has 14 amino acids. CDR3: CASSSAGGPETQYF. CDR3 bases: TGTGCCAGCAGTTCAGCGGGGGGGCCGGAGACCCAGTACTTC.

V usage is TRBV12-3 or TRBV12-4 and J usage is TRBJ2-2; D remains unclear. This CDR3 spans 15 amino acids. Deletions cut 3 bases from V and 2 bases from J, with 10 bases between. The CDR3, as DNA: TGTGCCAGCAGTTTTCGGCTAGTTAACACCGGGGAGCTGTTTTTT. Residues: CASSFRLVNTGELFF.

The J gene is TRBJ2-1, the V gene TRBV20-1; D may be TRBD1 or TRBD2 (6 bases each). Trimming pared 5 bases from V and 6 bases from J, leaving 14 bases between. The CDR3 has 13 amino acids. Per germline, CDR1 DFQATT and CDR2 SNEGSKA (reference sequence). The chain's CDR3 is CSAGPGGGNEQFF. CDR3 nucleotides: TGCAGTGCTGGCCCAGGAGGGGGCAATGAGCAGTTCTTC.

The V gene is TRBV12-3 or TRBV12-4, the J gene TRBJ2-2; 10 bases are shared with TRBD2. CDR3 length: 18 residues. V lost 3 bases, J lost 8 bases, and 15 bases stayed unmatched. The DNA of the CDR3 is TGTGCCAGCAGTTTCGGACTAGCGGCGGGCGGTGGACTGGGGGAGCTGTTTTTT. As protein: CASSFGLAAGGGLGELFF.

This clonotype was picked up a small number of times. The gene calls are TRBV28 and TRBJ2-7, with D hard to call. V dropped 10 bases and J dropped 4 bases, with 14 bases sitting between them. The V gene's germline CDR1 is MDHEN and CDR2 SYDVKM. The CDR3 loop spans 12 amino acids. The CDR3 coding sequence is TGTGCCACCGCCAGTTTCAGGTACGAGCAGTACTTC. This translates into CATASFRYEQYF.

The chain joins TRBV11-1 to TRBJ2-3; D gene uncertain. The ends were cut back, 5 bases at V and 0 bases at J, with 21 bases in the middle. In germline, CDR1 is SGHAT, CDR2 FQDESV (reference sequence). The CDR3 extends over 18 amino acids. CDR3 coding DNA: TGTGCCAGCAGCCCACAGAGCCCATCGGTTTCTAGCACAGATACGCAGTATTTT. Translated: CASSPQSPSVSSTDTQYF.

The chain carries TRBV28 and TRBJ2-7; D ambiguous. Trimming took off 10 bases at V and 2 bases at J, with 12 bases between the two ends. The germline V gene encodes CDR1 MDHEN and CDR2 SYDVKM. The length of the CDR3 is 12 residues. The CDR3 DNA reads TGTGCCACCCATGACACCACCTACGAGCAGTACTTC. Its translation is CATHDTTYEQYF.

CDR3 residues: CSASDPRHGADEQYF. For the CDR3, the DNA is TGCAGTGCTAGCGACCCCAGACACGGAGCCGATGAGCAGTACTTC. The chain links TRBV20-1 to TRBJ2-7; D is unresolved. Trimming removed 3 bases at V and 7 bases at J, with 22 bases between. Germline V gives CDR1 DFQATT, CDR2 SNEGSKA (reference sequence). CDR3 length: 15 residues.

At least ten counts were recorded for this clonotype. CDR3 loop: CASSLPANTEAFF. CDR3 DNA sequence: TGTGCCAGCAGTTTGCCAGCAAACACTGAAGCTTTCTTT. V is TRBV12-3 or TRBV12-4 and J is TRBJ1-1; D is ambiguous. The CDR3 covers 13 residues. The ends were cut back, 3 bases at V and 2 bases at J, with 7 bases in the middle.

The rearrangement links TRBV9 to TRBJ1-1; 7 positions agree with TRBD1. V trimming: 2 bases; J trimming: 4 bases; junction bases outside the gene matches: 5. The length of the CDR3 is 14 residues. Germline assignment: CDR1 SGDLS and CDR2 YYNGEE. CDR3 in amino acids: CASSVSTGSTEAFF. The CDR3, as DNA: TGTGCCAGCAGCGTTTCGACAGGGAGCACTGAAGCTTTCTTT.

V is TRBV6-1 and J is TRBJ2-7; no reliable D call. The germline CDR1 and CDR2 sequences are MNHNS and SASEGT. V gave up 10 bases and J gave up 2 bases, with 18 bases separating them. The length of the CDR3 is 14 residues. The CDR3 bases are TGTGCCACCCCCCGGAGCCCGGGCACCTACGAGCAGTACTTC. Protein product: CATPRSPGTYEQYF.

V is TRBV3-1 and J is TRBJ2-6; D is unresolved. Germline values: CDR1 LGHDT, CDR2 YNNKEL (reference sequence). CDR3 size: 14 residues. V gave up 2 bases and J gave up 4 bases, with 6 bases separating them. CDR3 nucleotide sequence: TGTGCCAGCAGCCAAAATACAGGGGCCAACGTCCTGACTTTC. It yields the protein CASSQNTGANVLTF.

V usage is TRBV20-1 and J usage is TRBJ1-1, with 8 nucleotides matching TRBD1. The CDR3 is made up of 14 amino acids. The V gene's germline CDR1 is DFQATT and CDR2 SNEGSKA (reference sequence). The V and J ends lost 2 bases and 0 bases, in that order; junction bases with no gene match: 2. Here the CDR3 DNA reads TGCAGTGCTAGAATGGACAGGGTGAACACTGAAGCTTTCTTT. It yields the protein CSARMDRVNTEAFF.

The chain is built from TRBV20-1 and TRBJ1-1; tentative D call: TRBD1 (5 bases). Trimming took off 0 bases at V and 7 bases at J, with 15 bases between the two ends. Germline loops: CDR1 DFQATT, CDR2 SNEGSKA (reference sequence). The CDR3 spans 14 residues. CDR3 nucleotides: TGCAGTGCTAGAGATCTTGGACAATACTTTGAAGCTTTCTTT. The encoded protein is CSARDLGQYFEAFF.

Many counts were recorded for this clonotype. V usage is TRBV5-1 and J usage is TRBJ2-1; 7 bases map to TRBD1. From germline, CDR1 is SGHRS and CDR2 YFSETQ. The trim removed 1 base at V and 3 bases at J, leaving 10 bases unmatched. The CDR3 is made up of 17 amino acids. The CDR3 loop reads CASSLNSLGQVYNEQFF. The CDR3 DNA follows: TGCGCCAGCAGCTTGAACTCACTAGGACAGGTCTACAATGAGCAGTTCTTC.